This is a list of T cell receptor beta chains from one sample in a study of cytomegalovirus exposure and HLA in healthy donors. Measured with immunoSEQ multiplex PCR; TCRdb has only the in-frame clones, and not every one. The sample records some 190,000 clones, roughly 80% being singletons. Input material: PBMCs. These TCRs come from a male donor in good health and CMV-seronegative. The CDR3 runs from the conserved cysteine through the conserved F or W. The D gene is left open where the match is weak. Some rows mark clone size as missing; the rest say once, few, many or name a class of expanded clone.

d_call j_call v_call clone_size cdr3_length cdr3_nt cdr3_aa
TRBD2 TRBJ2-7 TRBV10-3 - 18 TGTGCCATCAGTGAGTCAAACCCGACTAGCGGGACGACCTACGAGCAGTACTTC CAISESNPTSGTTYEQYF
TRBD1 TRBJ2-7 TRBV2 - 14 TGTGCCAGCACGACAGGACAGGGGATTCACGAGCAGTACTTC CASTTGQGIHEQYF
- TRBJ1-3 TRBV6-5 - 14 TGTGCCAGCAGTTCCCTGAGCTCTGGAAACACCATATATTTT CASSSLSSGNTIYF
TRBD1 TRBJ2-7 TRBV6-5 - 13 TGTGCCACCCAGAACAGGGGGTCGGGCGAGCAGTACTTC CATQNRGSGEQYF
TRBD1 TRBJ2-7 TRBV11-1 - 14 TGTGCCAGCAGCGGCCGGGACAGTACCTACGAGCAGTACTTC CASSGRDSTYEQYF
- TRBJ2-1 TRBV7-2 - 15 TGTGCCAGCAGCCAGATCGTATACGGGAACAATGAGCAGTTCTTC CASSQIVYGNNEQFF
TRBD2 TRBJ2-7 TRBV11-2 - 13 TGTGCCAGCAGTGGACTAGACTCCTACGAGCAGTACTTC CASSGLDSYEQYF
TRBD2 TRBJ2-3 TRBV25-1 - 18 TGTGCCAGCAGTGAAACTCCTGGGACTAGCGGGGGACACGATACGCAGTATTTT CASSETPGTSGGHDTQYF
TRBD2 TRBJ2-3 TRBV29-1 - 14 TGCAGCGTGCGGTCGGCGGGGGGGCCGGATACGCAGTATTTT CSVRSAGGPDTQYF
- TRBJ1-6 TRBV2 few 13 TGTGCCAGCAACCAGGGACTGAATTCACCCCTCCACTTT CASNQGLNSPLHF
TRBD1 TRBJ2-7 TRBV27 - 14 TGTGCCAGCAGTGGTCGGACAGGGTTCTACGAGCAGTACTTC CASSGRTGFYEQYF
TRBD2 TRBJ2-1 TRBV5-1 - 16 TGCGCCAGCAGCCCGCTCCGACTAGCGGGGGGCAATGAGCAGTTCTTC CASSPLRLAGGNEQFF
- TRBJ2-3 TRBV5-1 - 15 TGCGCCAGCAGCTTGGGACTACCTAGCACAGATACGCAGTATTTT CASSLGLPSTDTQYF
- TRBJ1-2 TRBV28 - 13 TGTGCCAGCAGTTCCCCGGGAAACTATGGCTACACCTTC CASSSPGNYGYTF
TRBD2 TRBJ2-7 TRBV19 - 15 TGTGCCAGTAGTATAGTGGCTAGCGGGATAAACGAGCAGTACTTC CASSIVASGINEQYF
- TRBJ2-7 TRBV5-1 - 15 TGCGCCAGCAGCTTGGCCTCAGGTGGTCCCTACGAGCAGTACTTC CASSLASGGPYEQYF
- TRBJ2-7 TRBV19 - 16 TGTGCCAGTAGTATAGATACAGGCAGGGTATTCTACGAGCAGTACTTC CASSIDTGRVFYEQYF
TRBD2 TRBJ2-3 TRBV7-2 - 17 TGTGCCAGCAGCTTAAGACTAGCGGGAACTCGCACAGATACGCAGTATTTT CASSLRLAGTRTDTQYF
- TRBJ1-2 TRBV6-1 - 15 TGTGCCAGCAGTGAAGGGTCAGGGGCTAACTATGGCTACACCTTC CASSEGSGANYGYTF
- TRBJ1-5 TRBV2 - 13 TGTGCCAGCAGTGATACGAGGGCTCAGCCCCAGCATTTT CASSDTRAQPQHF
- TRBJ1-1 TRBV4-1 - 18 TGCGCCAGCAGCCCGTTCCGTGCGCGGGGGACATTGAACACTGAAGCTTTCTTT CASSPFRARGTLNTEAFF
TRBD1 TRBJ1-4 TRBV7-8 few 15 TGTGCCAGCAGCTTCGGACAGGGGCCGAATGAAAAACTGTTTTTT CASSFGQGPNEKLFF
- TRBJ1-5 TRBV6-5 - 15 TGTGCCAGCAGCCCCCGTACAACCGGAGTCCAGCCCCAGCATTTT CASSPRTTGVQPQHF
TRBD2 TRBJ2-2 TRBV5-6 once 15 TGTGCCAGCAGCTTGGGAGCGGGAGTGAGCGGGGAGCTGTTTTTT CASSLGAGVSGELFF
TRBD1 TRBJ2-7 TRBV28 - 14 TGTGCCAGCAGCCTAACAGGGGACCCCTACGAGCAGTACTTC CASSLTGDPYEQYF
- TRBJ2-2 TRBV6-5 few 13 TGTGTCCCCCCCGGGGCGAACACCGGGGAGCTGTTTTTT CVPPGANTGELFF
- TRBJ2-3 TRBV12-5 - 13 TGTGCTAGTGGTTTCGGTAATACAGATACGCAGTATTTT CASGFGNTDTQYF
- TRBJ1-5 TRBV7-9 once 12 TGTTCCAGCAGCTCGTATTCTCAGCCCCAGCATTTT CSSSSYSQPQHF
TRBD1 TRBJ2-7 TRBV9 - 14 TGTGCCAGCAGCGGAAGCAGGGGGTCCTACGAGCAGTACTTC CASSGSRGSYEQYF
- TRBJ2-7 TRBV2 - 14 TGTGCCAGCTTTACACGGATTACGAGGTACGAGCAGTACTTC CASFTRITRYEQYF
- TRBJ1-2 TRBV29-1 - 13 TGCAGCGTTGATGGAGGCAGGAACTATGGCTACACCTTC CSVDGGRNYGYTF
TRBD1 TRBJ2-7 TRBV10-1 - 16 TGCGCCAGCAGTGAGTCTAACCGGGACAGAGGCTACGAGCAGTACTTC CASSESNRDRGYEQYF
TRBD1 TRBJ2-7 TRBV5-5 - 14 TGTGCCAGCAGCTTTTGGGACAGGGTCTACGAGCAGTACTTC CASSFWDRVYEQYF
TRBD2 TRBJ2-3 TRBV30 - 12 TGTGCCTGGAGGGGAGCCGGGGGGTCGCAGTATTTT CAWRGAGGSQYF
TRBD1 TRBJ2-7 TRBV7-6 - 13 TGTGCCAGCAGCTTAGTACAGGGGCGGGAGCAGTACTTC CASSLVQGREQYF
TRBD2 TRBJ2-7 TRBV5-6 - 17 TGTGCCAGCAGCCCGAGACTAGCGGGGGGTCTTACCTACGAGCAGTACTTC CASSPRLAGGLTYEQYF